This TCR beta chain was obtained from a study of immune evolution from preneoplasia to lung adenocarcinoma. Sequenced by immunoSEQ multiplex PCR; TCRdb stores in-frame clones only, minus some. The repertoire includes about 14,000 clones, 65% to 90% of them detected once, and approximately 2.8% sits in the top ten. The V gene lost 3 bases and the J gene lost 0 bases, with 9 bases spanning the gap. This CDR3 is 15 amino acids long. The V gene's germline CDR1 is MGHRA and CDR2 YSYEKL. The clonotype originates from a donor at least 70 years old with lung adenocarcinoma. Sample: FFPE lung adenocarcinoma in situ tissue. The chain has TRBV4-1 and TRBJ1-5; D remains unclear. The CDR3 DNA reads as TGCGCCAGCAGCCACGGAAGGCTTAGCAATCAGCCCCAGCATTTT. It encodes CASSHGRLSNQPQHF.